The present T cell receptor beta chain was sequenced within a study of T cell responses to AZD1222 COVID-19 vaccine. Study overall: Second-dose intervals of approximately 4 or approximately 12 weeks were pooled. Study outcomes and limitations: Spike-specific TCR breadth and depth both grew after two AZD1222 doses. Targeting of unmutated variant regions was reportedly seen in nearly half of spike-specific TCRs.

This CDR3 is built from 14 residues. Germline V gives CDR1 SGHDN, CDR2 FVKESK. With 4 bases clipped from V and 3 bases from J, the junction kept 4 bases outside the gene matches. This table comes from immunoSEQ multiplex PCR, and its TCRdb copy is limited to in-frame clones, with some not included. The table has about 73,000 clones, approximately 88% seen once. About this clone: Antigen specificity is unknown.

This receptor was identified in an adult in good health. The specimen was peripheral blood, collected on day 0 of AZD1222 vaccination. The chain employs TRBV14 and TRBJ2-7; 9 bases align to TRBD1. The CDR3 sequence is CASSLGTGRYEQYF. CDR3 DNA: TGTGCCAGCAGCCTCGGGACAGGGCGCTACGAGCAGTACTTC.